The source of this TCR beta chain is a study of breast tumors, draining lymph nodes, adjacent tissues. Overall study results and limits: Tumor repertoires ranked between lymph nodes and nontumor tissue in diversity, with V and J gene preferences. Findings are consistent with lymph node origin and intratumoral expansion of most tumor T cells. The lymph node origin of tumor T cells was framed as consistent with a hypothesis, not demonstrated.

TCRdb recomputed calls from the multiplex PCR reads with MiXCR, one row per CDR3 protein. The profile shows around 21,000 distinct CDR3 sequences, about two fifths of them singletons. This CDR3 region has 14 residues. Deletions cut 5 bases from V and 0 bases from J, with 8 bases between. Germline V gene lookup returns CDR1 SNHLY and CDR2 FYNNEI. At least ten counts were recorded for this clonotype. Its antigen is currently unknown. The sequencing sample was made of breast tumor tissue. The receptor was isolated from a female donor with breast cancer. Some clones in this sample may be carry-over from other donors' samples. The rearrangement uses TRBV2 and TRBJ1-5; D remains unclear. The CDR3: CASSRLNSNQPQHF. The CDR3, as DNA: TGTGCCAGCAGTCGGCTGAATAGCAATCAGCCCCAGCATTTT.